This is a list of T cell receptor beta chains from one sample in a study of T cell responses to AZD1222 COVID-19 vaccine. Method: immunoSEQ multiplex PCR; TCRdb's copy keeps in-frame clones and lacks some. The table lists about 140,000 clones, almost 95% of them singletons. This specimen consisted of peripheral blood, obtained on day 0 of AZD1222 vaccination. These receptors all come from an adult in good health. The CDR3 runs from the conserved cysteine through the conserved F or W. Each record gives: clone size, D gene, J gene, V gene, CDR3 DNA, CDR3 protein. A D gene is named only where the DNA matches it firmly. The size entry is marked missing in some rows and otherwise reads once, few, many or a size class.

. . TRBJ1-4 TRBV30 TGTGCCTGGACAGGAGCAGGGCGAGCGGTTGAAAAACTGTTTTTT CAWTGAGRAVEKLFF
few . TRBJ2-7 TRBV24-1 TGTGCCACCAGTGCTGAGGGGCGACGCGAGCAGTACTTC CATSAEGRREQYF
. . TRBJ1-3 TRBV9 TGTGCCAGCAGCGTAGCTGGCTCTGGAAACACCATATATTTT CASSVAGSGNTIYF
. TRBD1 TRBJ2-3 TRBV11-3 TGTGCCAGCAGCCGTACAGGGGAGAGGACAGATACGCAGTATTTT CASSRTGERTDTQYF
. . TRBJ2-7 TRBV7-2 TGTGCCAGCAGAATAGCCCCGGACAGCGGGGTTGAGCAGTACTTC CASRIAPDSGVEQYF
. . TRBJ1-5 TRBV4-2 TGTGCCAGCAGCCACTCGAGGGTGAGCAATCAGCCCCAGCATTTT CASSHSRVSNQPQHF
. . TRBJ2-2 TRBV6-4 TGTGCCAGCAGCCCTGCGCCTGGACTGAACACCGGGGAGCTGTTTTTT CASSPAPGLNTGELFF
. TRBD1 TRBJ2-1 TRBV5-1 TGCGCCAGCAGCTCAGGACAGGTCTATGAGCAGTTCTTC CASSSGQVYEQFF
. TRBD1 TRBJ1-4 TRBV6-1 TGTGCCAGCAGTGGTTACGGACAGGGCTTCGGTAATGAAAAACTGTTTTTT CASSGYGQGFGNEKLFF
. . TRBJ2-1 TRBV5-5 TGTGCCAGCAGCGCCCTACCAGGGTACAATGAGCAGTTCTTC CASSALPGYNEQFF
few . TRBJ1-2 TRBV29-1 TGCAGCGTTGTGCCAGGGAACTATGGCTACACCTTC CSVVPGNYGYTF
. TRBD2 TRBJ2-7 TRBV9 TGTGCCAATACACTAGCGGGGCACTACGAGCAGTACTTC CANTLAGHYEQYF
. TRBD1 TRBJ2-4 TRBV15 TGTGCCACCAGCTTTCGGACAGGGAGCGGGAACATTCAGTACTTC CATSFRTGSGNIQYF
once TRBD2 TRBJ2-3 TRBV3-1/TRBV3-2 TGTGCCAGCAGCCAAGGGGCGGGGGGACTCGATACGCAGTATTTT CASSQGAGGLDTQYF
. TRBD2 TRBJ2-3 TRBV18 TGTGCCAGCTCACCAGCCCGGGGAGGGTTCACAGATACGCAGTATTTT CASSPARGGFTDTQYF
. . TRBJ1-5 TRBV5-6 TGTGCCAGCAGCTTTTACAGGGAACGTCAGCCCCAGCATTTT CASSFYRERQPQHF
. . TRBJ1-2 TRBV13 TGTGCCAGCAGCTTAGGCTTTTTAAGTCCTCATGGCTACACCTTC CASSLGFLSPHGYTF
. TRBD1 TRBJ1-1 TRBV5-6 TGTGCCAGCAGCGCTTTCGGGACAGGGAGGACTGAAGCTTTCTTT CASSAFGTGRTEAFF
. TRBD2 TRBJ2-1 TRBV6-1 TGTGCCAGCAGTGAAGTGCCTAGCGGGAGGGCCATATGGCAGTTCTTC CASSEVPSGRAIWQFF
. TRBD1 TRBJ1-2 TRBV19 TGTGCCAGTAGTTCGACTGGGACAGCCTATGGCTACACCTTC CASSSTGTAYGYTF
once . TRBJ2-2 TRBV18 TGTGCCAGCTCACCACTTGCGGGGCCTAGCGGGGAGCTGTTTTTT CASSPLAGPSGELFF
. . TRBJ2-2 TRBV12-5 TGTGCTAGTGGTTTGGTAACAGCAGGGGCCGGGGAGCTGTTTTTT CASGLVTAGAGELFF
. . TRBJ2-3 TRBV7-8 TGTGCCAGCAGCCTTAGGTGGACAACTAGCACAGATACGCAGTATTTT CASSLRWTTSTDTQYF
. . TRBJ1-1 TRBV19 TGTGCCAGTAGTACCGGCCTTCCTGGCCCCACTGAAGCTTTCTTT CASSTGLPGPTEAFF
. . TRBJ2-3 TRBV7-8 TGTGCCAGCAGCCAGTACACAGATACGCAGTATTTT CASSQYTDTQYF
. . TRBJ2-3 TRBV27 TGTGCCAGCAGTTTAGCGGATACGCAGTATTTT CASSLADTQYF
. . TRBJ2-3 TRBV7-9 TGTGCCAGCAGCTTAGAGACCGGGCTCACAGATACGCAGTATTTT CASSLETGLTDTQYF
. . TRBJ1-5 TRBV28 TGTGCCAGCAGCACCTCCGGAGGCAATCAGCCCCAGCATTTT CASSTSGGNQPQHF
. TRBD2 TRBJ2-3 TRBV5-1 TGCGCCAGCAGCTTGGGGACTAGCGGTAGCACAGATACGCAGTATTTT CASSLGTSGSTDTQYF
. TRBD2 TRBJ2-3 TRBV24-1 TGTGCCACCAGTGATTTTGGGATAGCGGGAGTAACAGATACGCAGTATTTT CATSDFGIAGVTDTQYF
. TRBD2 TRBJ2-5 TRBV9 TGTGCCAGCAGCGCCAGTATAGCGGGGGGCCGGGAGACCCAGTACTTC CASSASIAGGRETQYF
. . TRBJ1-6 TRBV6-5 TGTGCCAGCAGGGGTTCCGGAGGGCATAATTCACCCCTCCACTTT CASRGSGGHNSPLHF
. TRBD1 TRBJ1-2 TRBV2 TGTGCCAGCATAGATGGGACAGTCCCATCCTATGGCTACACCTTC CASIDGTVPSYGYTF
. . TRBJ1-2 TRBV6-5 TGTGCCAGCCGGACAGCAAACTATGGCTACACCTTC CASRTANYGYTF
. . TRBJ1-2 TRBV19 TGTGCCACCAAGGAGGGCTCCTGGCAGGGCTACACCTTC CATKEGSWQGYTF
. . TRBJ2-1 TRBV7-9 TGTGCCAGCAGTTACAGCTCCTACAATGAGCAGTTCTTC CASSYSSYNEQFF
. . TRBJ1-5 TRBV28 TGTGCCAGCATGCCGGGCAATCAGCCCCAGCATTTT CASMPGNQPQHF
. . TRBJ1-2 TRBV9 TGTGCCAGCAGCGTAGAGGTAGGGATCCTCTATGGCTACACCTTC CASSVEVGILYGYTF
. . TRBJ2-1 TRBV2 TGTGCCAGCAGTGAACGTGGGAATGAGCAGTTCTTC CASSERGNEQFF
once . TRBJ2-7 TRBV3-1/TRBV3-2 TGTGCCAGCAGCCCCGGCCACACCAGCTCCTACGAGCAGTACTTC CASSPGHTSSYEQYF
. TRBD2 TRBJ2-3 TRBV7-2 TGTGCCAGCAGGCAGCGGGGGGGCACAGATACGCAGTATTTT CASRQRGGTDTQYF
. . TRBJ2-7 TRBV6-2/TRBV6-3 TGTGCCAGCAGCTTTCAGGGAAACGAGCAGTACTTC CASSFQGNEQYF
few . TRBJ2-7 TRBV21-1 TGTGCCAGCAGCAAAGAGGGTAGGCAGGGGAAGTGCTACGAGCAGTACTTC CASSKEGRQGKCYEQYF
. . TRBJ2-5 TRBV12-1 TGTGCCAGCCCAGAGGCGGGGGGGAAAGAGACCCAGTACTTC CASPEAGGKETQYF